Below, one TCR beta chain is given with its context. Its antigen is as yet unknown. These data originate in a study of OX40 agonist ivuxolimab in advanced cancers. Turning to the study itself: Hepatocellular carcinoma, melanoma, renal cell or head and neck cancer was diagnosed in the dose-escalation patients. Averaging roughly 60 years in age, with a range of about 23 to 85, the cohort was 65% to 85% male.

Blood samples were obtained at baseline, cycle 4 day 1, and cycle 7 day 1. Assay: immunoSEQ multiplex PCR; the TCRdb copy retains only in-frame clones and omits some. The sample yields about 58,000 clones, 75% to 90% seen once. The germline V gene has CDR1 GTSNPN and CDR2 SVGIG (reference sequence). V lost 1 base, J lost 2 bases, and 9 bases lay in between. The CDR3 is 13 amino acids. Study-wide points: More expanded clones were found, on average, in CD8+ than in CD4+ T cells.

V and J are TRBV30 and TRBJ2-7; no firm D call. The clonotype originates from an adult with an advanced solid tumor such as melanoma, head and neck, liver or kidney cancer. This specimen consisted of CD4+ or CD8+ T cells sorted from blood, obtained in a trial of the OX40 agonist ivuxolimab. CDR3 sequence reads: CAWSESGPYEQYF. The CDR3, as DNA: TGTGCCTGGAGTGAATCCGGGCCCTACGAGCAGTACTTC.